This T cell receptor (beta chain) was sequenced during a study of shared clonotypes between healthy human individuals. Turning to the study itself: Each donor had three CD4 naive, three CD4 memory, two CD8 naive and one CD8 memory plate. Study-wide findings and caveats: Clonotypes shared by all four sorted-subset donors had higher generation probabilities than non-shared clonotypes.

Sequenced by immunoSEQ multiplex PCR; TCRdb stores in-frame clones only, minus some. The profile shows more than 400,000 clones, 95% to 96% of them singletons. This CDR3 region has 14 residues. Trimming cost V 0 bases and J 0 bases, with 7 bases left between them. Germline CDR1 is SGHRS and CDR2 is YFSETQ. Donors were healthy HIV-negative adults without recent acute infections or vaccinations. Every donor, a Caucasian adult, lived in Nashville, Tennessee. As regards this clone: Its specificity is unknown.

Sequenced: naive CD4+ T cells sorted from blood. This sample's subset: CD45RA+ positively selected. The receptor was isolated from a woman aged 25 to 39 in good health. The genes are TRBV5-1 and TRBJ2-7; D uncertain. Here the CDR3 DNA reads TGCGCCAGCAGCTTGGACCAGAGCTCCTACGAGCAGTACTTC. Its protein product is CASSLDQSSYEQYF.